This T cell receptor beta chain is from a study of metastatic and nonmetastatic thyroid tumors. For the study at large: The study looked at repertoires side by side in blood and in tumor or nodule tissue from malignant and benign thyroid patients. General study points: Benign nodules were reported to have significantly lower TCR beta diversity than malignant thyroid tumors, in blood and tumor.

Germline loops: CDR1 MNHNS, CDR2 SASEGT. This CDR3 has 14 residues. V gave up 10 bases and J gave up 7 bases, with 17 bases separating them. For this clone: Its antigen is not identified.

Source study methods: Variation in CDR3 across clinicopathological groups served as the basis for constructing a distant-metastasis classifier in papillary thyroid cancer. TCRdb re-clonotyped the PCR reads via MiXCR. TCRdb's processing, not the study's, gives the V and J calls here. The sample yields about 15,000 clones, approximately 3.7% seen once. The entire patient cohort was treatment-naive prior to thyroid surgery. The rearrangement uses TRBV6-1 and TRBJ1-6, with a weak D call TRBD1 (5 bases). Input material: tumor tissue. This clonotype was sampled from a female donor with papillary thyroid cancer or a benign thyroid nodule (not recorded which). Some clones in this sample may be carry-over from other donors' samples. The CDR3 loop is CANSAGTGNSPLHF. The CDR3 coding sequence is TGTGCCAACTCAGCAGGTACAGGCAATTCACCCCTCCACTTT.